A single sample is the source of the 20 T cell receptor beta chains below, sequenced in a study of T cells after yellow fever vaccination. TCRdb ran MiXCR on the 5' RACE reads and lists one entry per CDR3 protein. Of a few hundred thousand distinct CDR3 sequences in the sample, approximately 4% are singletons; the top ten hold under 30%. This sample comprised PBMCs, obtained 5 days after the yellow fever booster vaccination. These receptors originate from a man aged 18 to 30 who received the YFV17D yellow fever vaccine.

The table lists this clonotype with many counts. This chain uses TRBV20-1 with TRBJ2-5; a possible D gene is TRBD2 (6 bases). The CDR3 length is 12 residues. Trimming pared 6 bases from V and 0 bases from J, leaving 8 bases between. CDR1 is DFQATT, CDR2 SNEGSKA, per germline (reference sequence). The CDR3 nucleotides are TGCAGTGCCCGGACTAACCAAGAGACCCAGTACTTC. Residues: CSARTNQETQYF.

This clonotype has a count of ten or more. This rearrangement joins TRBV7-9 to TRBJ2-7, with 7 bases identical to TRBD1. The V gene end was trimmed by 3 bases and the J gene end by 6 bases; junction bases not matched to a gene: 2. This CDR3 is built from 12 residues. The germline gives CDR1 SEHNR, CDR2 FQNEAQ (reference sequence). The CDR3: CASSFTGVEQYF. The CDR3 DNA follows: TGTGCCAGCAGCTTCACAGGGGTCGAGCAGTACTTC.

V and J are TRBV11-2 and TRBJ2-5; 10 nucleotides match TRBD1. J gave up 5 bases and V 4 bases, and 7 bases lay outside the gene matches. The length of the CDR3 is 15 residues. Germline loops: CDR1 SGHAT, CDR2 FQNNGV. The CDR3 DNA sequence: TGTGCCAGCAGCTACGGACAGGGGGGAGCGGAGACCCAGTACTTC. It is translated as CASSYGQGGAETQYF. The full variable domain, in which reference TRBV11-2 and TRBJ2-5 provide the parts outside the CDR3, is EAGVAQSPRYKIIEKRQSVAFWCNPISGHATLYWYQQILGQGPKLLIQFQNNGVVDDSQLPKDRFSAERLKGVDSTLKIQPAKLEDSAVYLCASSYGQGGAETQYFGPGTRLLVL.

A few counts support this clonotype. One base away lies a much larger clone, so this may be a sequencing read error. V and J are TRBV5-1 and TRBJ2-1, with D unresolved. The CDR3 runs to 11 residues. V lost 4 bases to trimming and J lost 5 bases, with 4 bases between them. Germline loops: CDR1 SGHRS, CDR2 YFSETQ. The CDR3 is CASSQDNEQFF. For the CDR3, the DNA is TGCGCCAGCAGCCAAGACAATGAGCAGTTCTTC. Full variable domain (missing parts from reference TRBV5-1 and TRBJ2-1): KAGVTQTPRYLIKTRGQQVTLSCSPISGHRSVSWYQQTPGQGLQFLFEYFSETQRNKGNFPGRFSGRQFSNSRSEMNVSTLELGDSALYLCASSQDNEQFFGPGTRLTVL.

In its sample, this clonotype was seen a few times. The chain recombines TRBV7-2 with TRBJ2-3; TRBD2 matches 10 bases. Germline V gives CDR1 SGHTA, CDR2 FQGNSA. With V trimmed by 3 bases and J by 13 bases, 19 bases remained unmatched. The CDR3 is 17 residues long. The CDR3: CASSLELAGGLNVREYF. The CDR3 bases are TGTGCCAGCAGCTTGGAGTTAGCGGGGGGCCTCAATGTGAGGGAGTATTTT.

There are many counts of this clonotype. This chain links TRBV18 with TRBJ1-5, with D possibly TRBD1 on 5 matching bases. Germline V gene sequence: CDR1 KGHSH, CDR2 LQKENI. Trimming left V 6 bases short and J 2 bases short, with 14 bases between. The CDR3 extends over 15 amino acids. CDR3 sequence: CASSTDSDRNQPQHF. The CDR3, as DNA: TGTGCCAGCTCTACCGACAGTGATCGCAATCAGCCCCAGCATTTT.

This clonotype was counted only a few times. The chain carries TRBV7-2 and TRBJ2-3, with TRBD1 matching over 11 bases. This CDR3 has 16 residues. CDR1 SGHTA and CDR2 FQGNSA come from the germline V gene. V trimming: 5 bases; J trimming: 1 base; junction bases outside the gene matches: 5. The chain's CDR3 is CASSPGTGGRTDTQYF. The DNA of the CDR3 is TGTGCCAGCAGCCCCGGGACAGGGGGACGCACAGATACGCAGTATTTT.

V and J are TRBV6-5 and TRBJ2-7, with 7 bases identical to TRBD2. The V and J ends lost 0 bases and 0 bases, in that order; junction bases with no gene match: 5. The CDR3 contains 16 residues. CDR1 is MNHEY and CDR2 is SVGAGI in the germline V gene. The CDR3 nucleotides read TGTGCCAGCAGTTACTCGCCTAGCGGACCCTCCTACGAGCAGTACTTC. The encoded protein is CASSYSPSGPSYEQYF.

This clonotype was seen repeatedly, ten times or more. The rearrangement links TRBV12-3 or TRBV12-4 to TRBJ2-2; 7 nucleotides line up with TRBD1. The CDR3 spans 13 residues. Trimming at V came to 5 bases and at J to 12 bases, leaving 9 bases not matched to a gene. This chain's CDR3 is CASSTGTEGKLFF. CDR3 DNA: TGTGCCAGCAGTACCGGGACAGAGGGAAAGCTGTTTTTT.

The chain employs TRBV7-2 and TRBJ1-6, with a possible D match to TRBD1 (6 bases). The CDR3 spans 15 residues. Trimming pared 0 bases from V and 10 bases from J, leaving 13 bases between. Germline V gene lookup returns CDR1 SGHTA and CDR2 FQGNSA. CDR3 amino acids: CASSLASGAGSPLHF. The CDR3 DNA follows: TGTGCCAGCAGCTTAGCTTCAGGGGCAGGGTCACCCCTCCACTTT.

This chain links TRBV27 with TRBJ2-7, with 8 bases that match TRBD1. V was pared by 5 bases and J by 3 bases, with 6 bases of the junction left unmatched. Germline CDR1 MNHEY, CDR2 SMNVEV (reference sequence). CDR3 length: 14 amino acids. CDR3 bases: TGTGCCAGCAGTCCGCGACAGGGGCTCTACGAGCAGTACGTC. Its protein is CASSPRQGLYEQYV.

This clonotype was seen a few times. The gene calls are TRBV5-1 and TRBJ2-7; tentative D call: TRBD1 (6 bases). Germline CDR1 and CDR2: SGHRS and YFSETQ. V was clipped by 4 bases and J by 0 bases, with 20 bases between them. The length of the CDR3 is 17 residues. CDR3 amino acids: CASSQLPPAGASYEQYF. CDR3 bases: TGCGCCAGCAGCCAACTACCCCCGGCAGGGGCCTCCTACGAGCAGTACTTC.

This clonotype was detected only a few times. The chain recombines TRBV4-1 with TRBJ1-2, with D perhaps TRBD1 (5 bases). CDR1 is MGHRA and CDR2 is YSYEKL in the germline V gene. Trimming left V 4 bases short and J 1 base short, with 10 bases between. The CDR3 extends over 14 amino acids. Written as DNA, the CDR3 is TGCGCCAGCAGCCCGGGGAGGGGTAACTATGGCTACACCTTC. This codes for CASSPGRGNYGYTF.

This clonotype was counted only a few times. The chain has TRBV30 and TRBJ2-7, with TRBD1 as a possible D gene (6 bases). This CDR3 comprises 14 residues. Germline V lookup: CDR1 GTSNPN, CDR2 SVGIG (reference sequence). V shed 3 bases and J shed 2 bases, with 14 bases lying between them. CDR3: CAWRDSWAAYEQYF. DNA of the CDR3: TGTGCCTGGAGGGACAGTTGGGCGGCCTACGAGCAGTACTTC.

The chain recombines TRBV7-3 with TRBJ2-5; TRBD2 might be the D (6 bases). The germline V and J ends were trimmed by 5 bases and 2 bases, with 15 bases remaining between them. CDR3 length equals 15 residues. Germline V gives CDR1 SGHTA, CDR2 FQGTGA. DNA for the CDR3: TGTGCCAGCAGCCTAGGTCCGGGAGAGCAAGAGACCCAGTACTTC. It yields the protein CASSLGPGEQETQYF.

V usage is TRBV6-2 or TRBV6-3 and J usage is TRBJ2-7, with 8 nucleotides matching TRBD1. The CDR3 loop spans 15 amino acids. CDR1 and CDR2 from the germline V gene are MNHEY and SVGEGT. V gave up 5 bases and J gave up 0 bases; unmatched junction bases: 6. CDR3 nucleotide sequence: TGTGCCAGCAGTGTAACAGGGGGTCGCTCCTACGAGCAGTACGTC. This sequence encodes CASSVTGGRSYEQYV.

The V and J genes are TRBV7-9 and TRBJ1-2; weak D call: TRBD1 (6 bases). V lost 5 bases, J lost 5 bases, and 18 bases lay in between. The V gene's germline CDR1 is SEHNR and CDR2 FQNEAQ (reference sequence). This CDR3 contains 15 residues. CDR3 in amino acids: CASSPRLGTPYGYTF. In DNA form, the CDR3 reads TGTGCCAGCAGCCCAAGGCTCGGGACACCTTATGGCTACACCTTC.

The chain has TRBV10-3 and TRBJ2-5; D unclear. The V gene lost 4 bases and the J gene lost 1 base, with 1 base spanning the gap. Germline loops: CDR1 ENHRY, CDR2 SYGVKD. The CDR3 is 11 residues long. CDR3 coding DNA: TGTGCCATCAGTGCCCAAGAGACCCAGTACTTC. Translated, it gives CAISAQETQYF.

This clonotype was recorded many times. The chain carries TRBV27 and TRBJ2-5; D possibly corresponds to TRBD2 (5 bases). The CDR3 runs to 14 residues. V lost 5 bases to trimming and J lost 1 base, with 11 bases between them. From germline, CDR1 is MNHEY and CDR2 SMNVEV (reference sequence). The CDR3 region has the DNA TGTGCCAGCAGTGCAGACTACACCCAAGAGACCCAGTACTTC. This sequence encodes CASSADYTQETQYF.

This clonotype was counted many times. The J gene is TRBJ2-7, the V gene TRBV7-2, with 10 bases identical to TRBD2. The ends lost 5 bases at V and 0 bases at J; junction bases unmatched: 7. The CDR3 is made up of 16 amino acids. CDR1 is SGHTA and CDR2 is FQGNSA in the germline V gene. This CDR3 is CASSVTSGDFSYEQYF. The CDR3 DNA sequence: TGTGCCAGCAGCGTAACTAGCGGGGATTTCTCCTACGAGCAGTACTTC. Complete variable domain (other parts from reference TRBV7-2 and TRBJ2-7): GAGVSQSPSNKVTEKGKDVELRCDPISGHTALYWYRQSLGQGLEFLIYFQGNSAPDKSGLPSDRFSAERTGGSVSTLTIQRTQQEDSAVYLCASSVTSGDFSYEQYFGPGTRLTVT.